What follows are 13 T cell receptor beta chains derived from one specimen sequenced in a study of blood T cell repertoires in COVID-19. Generated by immunoSEQ multiplex PCR, the TCRdb table keeps only in-frame clones and is missing some. In the table there are 300,000 to 400,000 clones, roughly 87% of which are singletons. Sequenced input: PBMCs or T cells enriched from blood (not recorded which). The receptor set was obtained from a woman aged 30 to 39 who had recovered from COVID-19.

A single count supports this clone. V gene TRBV19 combines with J gene TRBJ2-7, with 7 bases that match TRBD1. This CDR3 comprises 14 residues. Trimming removed 5 bases from V and 4 bases from J; junction bases left unmatched: 8. Germline CDR1 and CDR2: LNHDA and SQIVND (reference sequence). The CDR3 DNA is TGTGCCAGTAGTGCCCCAGGGGGTGGGTACGAGCAGTACTTC. This encodes CASSAPGGGYEQYF.

The rearrangement links TRBV7-2 to TRBJ2-6, with a weak D call TRBD1 (5 bases). CDR1 and CDR2 (germline): SGHTA, FQGNSA. The CDR3 totals 16 residues. V gave up 1 base and J gave up 1 base, with 8 bases separating them. CDR3 bases: TGTGCCAGCAGCTTAGGTGGGGCATCTGGGGCCAACGTCCTGACTTTC. Encoded protein: CASSLGGASGANVLTF.

The rearrangement uses TRBV5-1 and TRBJ1-2; TRBD1 aligns across 8 bases. This CDR3 region has 14 residues. The V and J ends lost 3 bases and 4 bases, in that order; junction bases with no gene match: 5. CDR1 and CDR2 from the germline V gene are SGHRS and YFSETQ. CDR3 sequence reads: CASSSGGAGYGYTF. Written as DNA, the CDR3 is TGCGCCAGCAGCTCAGGGGGCGCTGGCTATGGCTACACCTTC.

This clone was counted a few times. The chain recombines TRBV2 with TRBJ2-3; D gene ambiguous. Per the germline V gene, CDR1 is SNHLY and CDR2 is FYNNEI. V lost 4 bases to trimming and J lost 0 bases, with 11 bases between them. The CDR3 contains 15 residues. The DNA for the CDR3 is TGTGCCAGCAGTGTTCGAGTTTCTAGCACAGATACGCAGTATTTT. Amino acid sequence: CASSVRVSSTDTQYF.

This rearrangement joins TRBV9 to TRBJ2-3; TRBD1 aligns across 11 bases. CDR3 length equals 14 residues. Germline lookup yields CDR1 SGDLS and CDR2 YYNGEE. The ends lost 3 bases at V and 6 bases at J; junction bases unmatched: 3. For the CDR3, the DNA is TGTGCCAGCAGCGGGACAGGGGGCAGGGATACGCAGTATTTT. Amino acid sequence: CASSGTGGRDTQYF.

For this clone: The germline gene is not matched at one end of the junction; a read error may be the cause. CDR3 DNA sequence: TGTGCCAGCACCTCCGGGGGGCAGCTTACTTTT. Encoded protein: CASTSGGQLTF. V and J are TRBV6-5 and TRBJ1-3; D possibly corresponds to TRBD1 (6 bases). The CDR3 loop spans 11 amino acids. Germline CDR1 MNHEY, CDR2 SVGAGI.

The count of this clone is one. The rearrangement joins TRBV18 to TRBJ2-7, with a weak D call TRBD1 (5 bases). Deletions cut 2 bases from V and 2 bases from J, with 7 bases between. The CDR3 length is 13 residues. The germline V gene has CDR1 KGHSH and CDR2 LQKENI. The CDR3 loop reads CASSPTGPYEQYF. CDR3 nucleotide sequence: TGTGCCAGCTCACCAACAGGTCCCTACGAGCAGTACTTC.

V usage is TRBV14 and J usage is TRBJ1-3; D is perhaps TRBD1 (6 bases). Germline lookup yields CDR1 SGHDN and CDR2 FVKESK. V lost 1 base and J lost 7, with 14 bases in between. This CDR3 is 15 amino acids long. CDR3 in amino acids: CASSQVGGVGNTIYF. CDR3 coding DNA: TGTGCCAGCAGCCAAGTAGGGGGAGTTGGCAACACCATATATTTT.

J is TRBJ1-4 and V is TRBV28, with D perhaps matching TRBD1 (5 bases). In germline, CDR1 is MDHEN, CDR2 SYDVKM. The CDR3 is made up of 14 amino acids. Trimming removed 3 bases at V and 8 bases at J, with 13 bases between. The CDR3 region has the DNA TGTGCCAGCAGTTTTCGGGGGAGTGAAGAAAAACTGTTTTTT. Amino acids: CASSFRGSEEKLFF.

J is TRBJ2-1 and V is TRBV6-9; 8 bases agree with TRBD1. CDR1 is MNHGY, CDR2 SVAAGI, per germline. The CDR3 sequence is 15 residues long. The V and J ends lost 8 bases and 5 bases, in that order; junction bases with no gene match: 11. DNA of the CDR3: TGTGCCAGCCGTGTGGGGGACAGGCTCGACAATGAGCAGTTCTTC. Protein product: CASRVGDRLDNEQFF.

This chain links TRBV10-3 with TRBJ2-7; TRBD2 might be the D (5 bases). The V gene lost 7 bases and the J gene lost 3 bases, with 7 bases spanning the gap. Germline values: CDR1 ENHRY, CDR2 SYGVKD. The CDR3 sequence is 11 residues long. In DNA form, the CDR3 reads TGTGCCATCAAGAGGGACTACGAGCAGTACTTC. This gives the protein CAIKRDYEQYF.

The rearrangement links TRBV28 to TRBJ1-2; D is unresolved. Germline V gives CDR1 MDHEN, CDR2 SYDVKM. Trimming removed 7 bases from V and 4 bases from J, with 16 bases in between. The CDR3 is 14 amino acids. In DNA, the CDR3 is TGTGCCAGCACCCCTTACCTGGGAGCCTATGGCTACACCTTC. Translation gives CASTPYLGAYGYTF.

This chain links TRBV11-2 with TRBJ1-3; possibly TRBD1 for D (6 bases). The CDR3 is made up of 15 amino acids. With 3 bases removed from V and 3 bases from J, the gap between germline ends came to 12 bases. Germline V gene sequence: CDR1 SGHAT, CDR2 FQNNGV. The CDR3 loop is CASSFYREFGNTIYF. The CDR3 DNA follows: TGTGCCAGCAGCTTTTACAGGGAGTTTGGAAACACCATATATTTT.